The next 20 T cell receptor beta chains were all read from a single sample in a study of T-cell memory formation after mild COVID-19. TCRdb recomputed calls from the 5' RACE reads with MiXCR, one row per CDR3 protein. The sample holds 25,000 to 35,000 distinct CDR3 sequences; roughly 21% are singletons and the top ten take about 1.5%. The sample consisted of PBMCs or a T cell subset sorted from them (not recorded which). The receptors derive from an adult who had mild COVID-19 (a few samples of this study predate the infection). Cell type and time point are not known.

This clonotype was counted at least ten times. J is TRBJ2-7 and V is TRBV7-3, with D tentatively TRBD2 (5 bases). The CDR3 is 13 amino acids. The ends were cut back, 5 bases at V and 3 bases at J, with 11 bases in the middle. Germline CDR1 SGHTA, CDR2 FQGTGA. The CDR3 nucleotides read TGTGCCAGCAGCGAAAACCGGGACTACGAGCAGTACTTC. Residues: CASSENRDYEQYF.

The CDR3 DNA reads as TGCGCCAGCAGCCCCGGGACTAGTTTGAATGAGCAGTTCTTC. Its translation is CASSPGTSLNEQFF. This rearrangement joins TRBV5-1 to TRBJ2-1, with 8 bases matching TRBD2. Germline-derived CDR1 and CDR2 are SGHRS and YFSETQ. Trimming at V came to 4 bases and at J to 7 bases, leaving 7 bases not matched to a gene. The CDR3 covers 14 residues.

The CDR3 sequence is CAADSSGELFF. The CDR3 DNA reads TGTGCCGCAGATAGTTCCGGGGAGCTGTTTTTT. The rearrangement links TRBV7-9 to TRBJ2-2; D remains ambiguous. This CDR3 region has 11 residues. Trimming shortened V by 11 bases and J by 6 bases, and 10 bases separated the two germline ends. Germline-derived CDR1 and CDR2 are SEHNR and FQNEAQ (reference sequence).

This clonotype occurred many times. The gene calls are TRBV7-2 and TRBJ2-7; tentatively, D is TRBD1 or TRBD2 (5 bases each). Germline V gene data show CDR1 as SGHTA and CDR2 as FQGNSA. Between the trimmed V and J ends, which lost 2 bases and 2 bases, there was a span of 10 bases. The length of the CDR3 is 14 residues. The CDR3 protein is CASSLNEGPYEQYF. Written as DNA, the CDR3 is TGTGCCAGCAGCTTAAATGAGGGACCCTACGAGCAGTACTTC.

This clonotype appeared many times. The CDR3: CSVALADTGELFF. The CDR3 DNA reads TGCAGCGTTGCACTCGCTGACACCGGGGAGCTGTTTTTT. The V and J genes are TRBV29-1 and TRBJ2-2; the D is unclear. From germline, CDR1 is SQVTM and CDR2 ANQGSEA. The CDR3 is 13 amino acids. The ends were cut back, 4 bases at V and 3 bases at J, with 9 bases in the middle.

This clonotype is judged medium-sized. CDR3 region: CASSQPNGDEQYF. CDR3 in DNA: TGCGCCAGCAGCCAACCGAATGGGGACGAGCAGTACTTC. The V and J genes are TRBV4-1 and TRBJ2-7; the D is unclear. The CDR3 sequence is 13 residues long. Trimming cost V 2 bases and J 5 bases, with 10 bases left between them. Germline assignment: CDR1 MGHRA and CDR2 YSYEKL.

The CDR3 DNA follows: TGTGCCAGCAGTTCCTTCCCTCCAGGGGGCCGAACGAACACTGAAGCTTTCTTT. Residues: CASSSFPPGGRTNTEAFF. The chain joins TRBV6-5 to TRBJ1-1; TRBD1 aligns across 8 bases. The germline gives CDR1 MNHEY, CDR2 SVGAGI. This CDR3 comprises 18 residues. V shed 4 bases and J 1 base; nucleotides not matched to a gene: 14.

Turning to this clonotype: One end of the junction is discordant with germline, which a read error may explain. The chain employs TRBV4-1 and TRBJ2-2; 9 nucleotides match TRBD2. The length of the CDR3 is 17 residues. CDR1 and CDR2 (germline): MGHRA, YSYEKL. CDR3 in DNA: TGCTCCAGCAGCCTCCTCGGACTAGCGTCGAACACCGGGGAGCTGTTTTTT. Its protein is CSSSLLGLASNTGELFF.

This clonotype was detected ten times or more. CDR3 in DNA: TGTGCCAGCAGCTTAGTAACGAGGTGGGGCAGGGGGCAAAGCGGGAGGCTCTACGAGCAGTACTTC. This codes for CASSLVTRWGRGQSGRLYEQYF. This rearrangement joins TRBV7-8 to TRBJ2-7; D is possibly TRBD2 (9 bases). Germline V gene data show CDR1 as SGHVS and CDR2 as FQNEAQ. The V gene lost 1 base and the J gene lost 3 bases, with 34 bases spanning the gap. The length of the CDR3 is 22 residues.

The chain carries TRBV12-3 or TRBV12-4 and TRBJ2-1, with D hard to call. The CDR3 is made up of 17 amino acids. The V end lost 4 bases, the J end lost 0 bases, and 16 bases lay between the germline ends. The CDR3 spells CASSSLGRSSSYNEQFF. The CDR3 DNA reads as TGTGCCAGCAGTTCCCTTGGTAGATCCAGCTCCTACAATGAGCAGTTCTTC.

This clonotype occurred many times. The chain recombines TRBV12-3 or TRBV12-4 with TRBJ2-1; D ambiguous. CDR3 length: 12 residues. The V gene lost 5 bases and the J gene lost 10 bases, with 12 bases spanning the gap. The CDR3 loop is CASSRLSNEQFF. DNA for the CDR3: TGTGCCAGCAGTCGGTTGTCCAACGAGCAGTTCTTC.

At least ten counts were recorded for this clonotype. The chain combines TRBV19 with TRBJ1-1, with D perhaps TRBD1 (6 bases). In germline, CDR1 is LNHDA, CDR2 SQIVND (reference sequence). CDR3 size: 14 residues. Trimming removed 6 bases from V and 1 base from J, with 12 bases in between. The CDR3 nucleotides are TGTGCCAGTAGGTGGACAGTCGAGAACACTGAAGCTTTCTTT. Amino acids: CASRWTVENTEAFF.

In its sample, this clonotype was seen many times. The chain has TRBV29-1 and TRBJ1-1; maybe TRBD1 (6 bases). Between the trimmed V and J ends, which lost 4 bases and 1 base, there was a span of 16 bases. In germline, CDR1 is SQVTM, CDR2 ANQGSEA. The CDR3 has 15 amino acids. This CDR3 is CSVVGGAPGNTEAFF. The CDR3 DNA reads as TGCAGCGTTGTAGGGGGGGCCCCGGGGAACACTGAAGCTTTCTTT.

The chain has TRBV7-2 and TRBJ1-2; D might be TRBD1 (5 bases). CDR3 size: 13 residues. Germline values: CDR1 SGHTA, CDR2 FQGNSA. Trimming cost V 5 bases and J 4 bases, with 11 bases left between them. The DNA of the CDR3 is TGTGCCAGCAGCACTGGGGGAGGCTATGGCTACACCTTC. Protein sequence: CASSTGGGYGYTF.

The chain links TRBV12-3 or TRBV12-4 to TRBJ1-2; TRBD1 matches at 7 bases. CDR3 size: 12 residues. Trimming cost V 4 bases and J 5 bases; bases outside gene matches: 1. DNA for the CDR3: TGTGCCAGCAGTTGGACAGGATATGGCTACACCTTC. The encoded protein is CASSWTGYGYTF.

This clonotype was detected ten times or more. CDR3 DNA: TGTGCCAGCAGCTTAGGGCTAGCGGACTCCTACGAGCAGTACTTC. This gives the protein CASSLGLADSYEQYF. The V and J genes are TRBV7-2 and TRBJ2-7, with 7 bases matching TRBD2. Germline V gives CDR1 SGHTA, CDR2 FQGNSA. V shed 1 base, J shed 0 bases, and the junction held 3 bases outside the gene matches. CDR3 size: 15 residues.

This clonotype appeared many times. J is TRBJ1-2 and V is TRBV4-1; weak D call: TRBD1 (6 bases). Trimming left V 3 bases short and J 5 bases short, with 25 bases between. The germline gives CDR1 MGHRA, CDR2 YSYEKL. The CDR3 sequence is 18 residues long. The CDR3 nucleotides read TGCGCCAGCAGCCAGGGCTTAGGGGGATCCTCTTTTAGGTATGGCTACACCTTC. Its translation: CASSQGLGGSSFRYGYTF.

Ten or more counts support this clonotype. This rearrangement joins TRBV7-2 to TRBJ2-7; 7 bases fit TRBD2. Trimming cost V 2 bases and J 0 bases; bases outside gene matches: 7. The CDR3 extends over 16 amino acids. CDR1 SGHTA and CDR2 FQGNSA come from the germline V gene. CDR3 in DNA: TGTGCCAGCAGCTTAACTAGCGCGGGAAACTCCTACGAGCAGTACTTC. It yields the protein CASSLTSAGNSYEQYF.

The chain carries TRBV4-2 and TRBJ2-7; 10 bases fit TRBD2. Germline CDR1 LGHNA, CDR2 YNFKEQ. CDR3 length equals 15 residues. The V segment lost 3 bases and the J segment 2 bases; nucleotides outside the gene matches: 4. CDR3 nucleotide sequence: TGTGCCAGCAGCCAGGGACTAGCGTCGACCTACGAGCAGTACTTC. Translating gives CASSQGLASTYEQYF.

The chain combines TRBV29-1 with TRBJ2-1; D possibly corresponds to TRBD1 (5 bases). The CDR3 has 15 residues. Between the trimmed V and J ends, which lost 5 bases and 2 bases, there was a span of 16 bases. Per germline, CDR1 SQVTM and CDR2 ANQGSEA. CDR3 region: CSVSDSTQAYNEQFF. CDR3 DNA sequence: TGCAGCGTTTCCGACAGCACCCAAGCCTACAATGAGCAGTTCTTC.